The sequence of this TCR beta chain was determined in a study of breast tumors, draining lymph nodes, adjacent tissues. CDR3 length: 13 residues. Germline values: CDR1 SGHRS, CDR2 YFSETQ. The lymph nodes were axillary draining lymph nodes from breast cancer patients. TCRdb called the multiplex PCR reads again in MiXCR, with one record for every CDR3 protein. This table has about 230,000 distinct CDR3 sequences, 32% appearing once. The study, taken as a whole, reports: Tumor TCR diversity was below lymph nodes but above nontumor tissue.

This clonotype was seen at least ten times. Its antigen is not known. A read error is possible here, since a much larger clone lies one base away. This rearrangement joins TRBV5-1 to TRBJ2-3; D is uncertain. This receptor was obtained from a female donor with breast cancer. Some clones in this sample may be carry-over from other donors' samples. What was sequenced was axillary lymph node tissue. The chain's CDR3 is CAGSLIGTDTQYF. The CDR3 DNA reads as TGCGCCGGCAGCTTGATCGGCACAGATACGCAGTATTTT.